The 11 T cell receptor beta chains reported below all come from one sample, sequenced in a study of beta chain features in type 1 diabetes. Study-level findings and limits: A moderate, significant TCRB CDR3 shortening appeared in type 1 diabetes across four CD4+ subsets.

Every isolated RNA sample was fully reverse transcribed, so sequencing captured expressed TCRB transcripts. Some clones are missing from TCRdb's copy, which holds only in-frame ones; the method was immunoSEQ multiplex PCR. The sample lists approximately 120,000 clones; around 15% were seen once. Their antigen targets remain unknown. Source material: central memory CD4+ T cells from blood. These receptors all stem from a man aged 18 to 29 with type 1 diabetes.

This clone was counted at least ten times. The CDR3 DNA reads as TGTGCCAGCAGCTCGGGACAGGGGGCGCAGGATGAGCAGTTCTTC. It translates to CASSSGQGAQDEQFF. The V gene is TRBV7-9, the J gene TRBJ2-1; 12 nucleotides match TRBD1. J gave up 8 bases and V 4 bases, and 6 bases lay outside the gene matches. Germline V CDR1 and CDR2: SEHNR, FQNEAQ (reference sequence). The CDR3 runs to 15 residues.

A few counts support this clone. The V and J genes are TRBV7-2 and TRBJ1-1; D is perhaps TRBD1 (5 bases). This CDR3 spans 14 amino acids. Germline V lookup: CDR1 SGHTA, CDR2 FQGNSA. Between the trimmed V and J ends, which lost 3 bases and 2 bases, there was a span of 10 bases. In DNA, the CDR3 is TGTGCCAGCAGCTTTGGTGGACAAAACACTGAAGCTTTCTTT. Its protein product is CASSFGGQNTEAFF.

This clone was counted ten times or more. The V and J genes are TRBV4-3 and TRBJ2-2; the D gene could be TRBD1 or TRBD2 (5 bases each). The CDR3 length is 14 residues. CDR1 is LGHNA and CDR2 is YSLEER in the germline V gene. The germline V and J ends were trimmed by 8 bases and 6 bases, with 16 bases remaining between them. The CDR3, as DNA: TGCGCCAGCTCAGAGGGGCAATGGTCCGGGGAGCTGTTTTTT. Amino acids: CASSEGQWSGELFF.

The chain links TRBV28 to TRBJ1-6; D remains ambiguous. Germline CDR1 reads MDHEN; CDR2 reads SYDVKM. The CDR3 consists of 10 residues. Trimming left V 11 bases short and J 14 bases short, with 13 bases between. As DNA, the CDR3 is TGTGCCGCCGCAGTGAGGACCCTCCACTTT. This gives the protein CAAAVRTLHF.

This clone has a count of ten or more. J is TRBJ2-7 and V is TRBV7-2, with TRBD1 identical over 7 bases. The V and J ends lost 5 bases and 4 bases, in that order; junction bases with no gene match: 8. The CDR3 loop spans 14 amino acids. Germline V gene sequence: CDR1 SGHTA, CDR2 FQGNSA. CDR3 DNA sequence: TGTGCCAGCAGCCGCGACAGGGATCAGTACGAGCAGTACTTC. It encodes CASSRDRDQYEQYF.

This clone turned up a few times. The J gene is TRBJ2-3, the V gene TRBV5-6; TRBD1 matches 7 bases. The junction had 17 bases not matched to a gene; V was cut back by 4 bases and J by 0 bases. This CDR3 has 19 amino acids. Germline V gene lookup returns CDR1 SGHDT and CDR2 YYEEEE. CDR3 bases: TGTGCCAGCAGCCGCAAGACAGGGAGTAGTCCGCGGAGCACAGATACGCAGTATTTT. Residues: CASSRKTGSSPRSTDTQYF.

V and J are TRBV5-8 and TRBJ1-4; D is possibly TRBD1 (5 bases). In germline, CDR1 is SGHTS, CDR2 YDEGEE. With 3 bases removed from V and 3 bases from J, the gap between germline ends came to 9 bases. The CDR3 is 14 residues long. The CDR3 DNA follows: TGTGCCAGCAGCTACCAGGGAGCTAATGAAAAACTGTTTTTT. This sequence encodes CASSYQGANEKLFF.

Points on this clone: The junction and the germline gene differ at one end; a read error may be behind it. The chain couples TRBV2 to TRBJ2-1; TRBD2 matches at 7 bases. The CDR3 length is 14 residues. Germline CDR1 SNHLY, CDR2 FYNNEI. The CDR3 loop is CAGSAGEAYNEQFF. CDR3 sequence (DNA): TGTGCCGGCAGTGCGGGAGAGGCCTACAATGAGCAGTTCTTC.

This clone was observed many times. The J gene is TRBJ2-5, the V gene TRBV2; TRBD2 agrees at 8 bases. This CDR3 has 14 residues. Germline V gives CDR1 SNHLY, CDR2 FYNNEI. With 8 bases clipped from V and 2 bases from J, the junction kept 7 bases outside the gene matches. The CDR3 nucleotides read TGTGCCAGCGGGACTAGGGGAATACAAGAGACCCAGTACTTC. Protein sequence: CASGTRGIQETQYF.

This clone occurred many times. The chain combines TRBV10-3 with TRBJ2-3, with 8 bases lining up with TRBD2. The V and J ends lost 6 bases and 2 bases, in that order; junction bases with no gene match: 7. Germline V CDR1 and CDR2: ENHRY, SYGVKD. The CDR3 has 15 amino acids. The CDR3, as DNA: TGTGCCATCAGGTCAAGCGGGAGTGACACAGATACGCAGTATTTT. This translates into CAIRSSGSDTDTQYF.

This clone was observed a few times. The chain has TRBV2 and TRBJ1-2; a weak D match, TRBD1 (5 bases). Germline V CDR1 and CDR2: SNHLY, FYNNEI. With 1 base removed from V and 8 bases from J, the gap between germline ends came to 11 bases. The CDR3 spans 13 residues. CDR3 in amino acids: CASSEDLKGGYTF. Written as DNA, the CDR3 is TGTGCCAGCAGTGAAGACCTGAAGGGGGGCTACACCTTC.